A single TCR gamma chain is shown here with its context. TRG repertoires were amplified with LymphoTrack primers from approximately 200 ng of biopsy DNA. TCRdb reanalysed the multiplex PCR reads with CATT. The sample records some 1,900 gamma-chain clones, approximately 46% being singletons. For each case, the template was genomic DNA from ten roughly 4.6-µm formalin-fixed paraffin-embedded scrolls. This entry is derived from a study of intestinal T cells in coeliac disease. The CDR3 covers 11 residues. V dropped 10 bases and J dropped 13; count of bases not matched to a gene: 10. J is TRGJP1 and V is TRGV10. TRGV10 is annotated as an ORF whose role is uncertain. The receptor comes from a human donor with celiac disease. Sequencing input: a duodenal biopsy. The CDR3 here is CAAYSKTFKIF. CDR3 DNA: TGTGCTGCGTACAGTAAGACGTTCAAGATATTT.